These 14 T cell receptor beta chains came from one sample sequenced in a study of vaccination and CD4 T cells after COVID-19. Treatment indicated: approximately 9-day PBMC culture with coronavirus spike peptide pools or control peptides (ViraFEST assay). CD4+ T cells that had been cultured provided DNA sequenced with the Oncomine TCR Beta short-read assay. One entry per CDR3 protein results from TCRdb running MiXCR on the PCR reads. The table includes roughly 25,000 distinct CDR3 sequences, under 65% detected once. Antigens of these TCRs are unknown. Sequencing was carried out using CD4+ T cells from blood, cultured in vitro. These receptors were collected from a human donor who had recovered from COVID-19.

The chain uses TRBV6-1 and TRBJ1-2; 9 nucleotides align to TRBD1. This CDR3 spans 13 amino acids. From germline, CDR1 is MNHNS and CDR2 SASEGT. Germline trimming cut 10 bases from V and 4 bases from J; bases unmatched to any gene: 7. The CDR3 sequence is CATSPGQGYGYTF. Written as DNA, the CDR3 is TGTGCCACCTCTCCGGGACAGGGCTATGGCTACACCTTC.

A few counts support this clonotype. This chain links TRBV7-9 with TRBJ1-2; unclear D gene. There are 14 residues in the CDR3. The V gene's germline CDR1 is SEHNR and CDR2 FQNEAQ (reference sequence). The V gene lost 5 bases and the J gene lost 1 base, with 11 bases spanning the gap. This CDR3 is CASSLISSNYGYTF. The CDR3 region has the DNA TGTGCCAGCAGCCTCATCTCGAGTAACTATGGCTACACCTTC.

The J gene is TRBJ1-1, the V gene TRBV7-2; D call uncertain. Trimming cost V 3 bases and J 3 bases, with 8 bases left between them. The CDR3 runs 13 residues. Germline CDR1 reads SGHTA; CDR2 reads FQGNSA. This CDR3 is CASSFVSDTEAFF. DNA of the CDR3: TGTGCCAGCAGCTTTGTCTCGGACACTGAAGCTTTCTTT.

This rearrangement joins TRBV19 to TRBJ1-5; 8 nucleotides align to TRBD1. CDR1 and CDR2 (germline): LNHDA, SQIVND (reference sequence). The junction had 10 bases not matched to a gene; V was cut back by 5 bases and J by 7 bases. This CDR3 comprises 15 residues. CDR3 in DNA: TGTGCCAGTAGTGAAAACAGGGGGACGGCGCAGCCCCAGCATTTT. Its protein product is CASSENRGTAQPQHF. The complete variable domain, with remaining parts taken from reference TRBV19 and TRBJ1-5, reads DGGITQSPKYLFRKEGQNVTLSCEQNLNHDAMYWYRQDPGQGLRLIYYSQIVNDFQKGDIAEGYSVSREKKESFPLTVTSAQKNPTAFYLCASSENRGTAQPQHFGDGTRLSIL.

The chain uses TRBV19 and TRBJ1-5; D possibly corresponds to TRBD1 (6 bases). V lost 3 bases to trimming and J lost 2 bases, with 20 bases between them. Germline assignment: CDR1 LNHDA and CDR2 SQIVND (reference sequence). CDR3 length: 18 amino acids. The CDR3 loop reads CASSIAPILGGGNQPQHF. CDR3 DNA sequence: TGTGCCAGTAGTATTGCCCCTATTTTGGGGGGCGGCAATCAGCCCCAGCATTTT.

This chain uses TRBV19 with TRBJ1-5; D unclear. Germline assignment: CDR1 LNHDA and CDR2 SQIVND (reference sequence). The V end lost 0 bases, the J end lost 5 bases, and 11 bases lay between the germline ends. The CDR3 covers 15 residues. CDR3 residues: CASSIDSQPHQPQHF. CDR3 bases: TGTGCCAGTAGTATAGACTCCCAGCCCCATCAGCCCCAGCATTTT.

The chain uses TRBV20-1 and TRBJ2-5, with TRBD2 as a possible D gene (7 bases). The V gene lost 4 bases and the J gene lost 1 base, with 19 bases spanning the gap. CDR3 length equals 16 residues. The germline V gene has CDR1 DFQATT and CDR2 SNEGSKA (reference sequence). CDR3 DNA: TGCAGTGCTACCGACAGGATAGCGGGTACCCAAGAGACCCAGTACTTC. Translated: CSATDRIAGTQETQYF.

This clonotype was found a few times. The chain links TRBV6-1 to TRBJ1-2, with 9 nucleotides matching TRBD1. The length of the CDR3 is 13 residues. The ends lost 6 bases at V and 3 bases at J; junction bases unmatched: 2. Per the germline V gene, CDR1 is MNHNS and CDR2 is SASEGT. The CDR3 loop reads CASSWTGDYGYTF. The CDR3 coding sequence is TGTGCCAGCAGCTGGACAGGGGACTATGGCTACACCTTC.

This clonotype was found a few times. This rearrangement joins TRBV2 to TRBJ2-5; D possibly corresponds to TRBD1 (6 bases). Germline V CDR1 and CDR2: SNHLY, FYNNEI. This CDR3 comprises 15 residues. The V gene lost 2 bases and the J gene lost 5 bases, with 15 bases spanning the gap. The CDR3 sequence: CASSETPGHRETQYF. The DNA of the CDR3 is TGTGCCAGCAGTGAAACGCCGGGACATAGGGAGACCCAGTACTTC.

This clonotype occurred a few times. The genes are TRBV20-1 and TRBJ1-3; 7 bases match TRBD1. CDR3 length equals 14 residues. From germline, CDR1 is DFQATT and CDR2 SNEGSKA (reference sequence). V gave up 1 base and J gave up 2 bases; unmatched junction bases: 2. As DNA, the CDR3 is TGCAGTGCTAGAGTGACAGGGACTGGAAACACCATATATTTT. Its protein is CSARVTGTGNTIYF.

The CDR3 nucleotides are TGCAGTGCTCTGACTAGCGGGGGGGCGCTAGAGACCCAGTACTTC. Translated: CSALTSGGALETQYF. The chain recombines TRBV20-1 with TRBJ2-5; 14 bases agree with TRBD2. This CDR3 contains 15 residues. V was clipped by 5 bases and J by 4 bases; unmatched bases: 6. CDR1 is DFQATT and CDR2 is SNEGSKA in the germline V gene (reference sequence).

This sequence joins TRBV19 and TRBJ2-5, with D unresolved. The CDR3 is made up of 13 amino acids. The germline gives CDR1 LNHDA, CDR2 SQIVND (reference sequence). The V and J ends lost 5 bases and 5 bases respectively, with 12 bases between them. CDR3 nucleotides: TGTGCCAGTAGTGTGGACCGAAGGGAGACCCAGTACTTC. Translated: CASSVDRRETQYF.

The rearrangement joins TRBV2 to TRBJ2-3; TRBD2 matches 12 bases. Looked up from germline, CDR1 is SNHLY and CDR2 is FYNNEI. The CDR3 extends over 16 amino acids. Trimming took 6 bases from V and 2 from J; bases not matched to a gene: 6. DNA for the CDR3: TGTGCCAGCAGCTCCGGGACTAGCGGGTTCACAGATACGCAGTATTTT. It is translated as CASSSGTSGFTDTQYF.

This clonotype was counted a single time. CDR3 loop: CSATKGSSTEAFF. CDR3 nucleotide sequence: TGCAGTGCAACCAAGGGGAGTAGCACTGAAGCTTTCTTT. V and J are TRBV20-1 and TRBJ1-1; D is perhaps TRBD1 (5 bases). The CDR3 runs to 13 residues. Germline CDR1 DFQATT, CDR2 SNEGSKA (reference sequence). Between the trimmed V and J ends, which lost 6 bases and 4 bases, there was a span of 15 bases.